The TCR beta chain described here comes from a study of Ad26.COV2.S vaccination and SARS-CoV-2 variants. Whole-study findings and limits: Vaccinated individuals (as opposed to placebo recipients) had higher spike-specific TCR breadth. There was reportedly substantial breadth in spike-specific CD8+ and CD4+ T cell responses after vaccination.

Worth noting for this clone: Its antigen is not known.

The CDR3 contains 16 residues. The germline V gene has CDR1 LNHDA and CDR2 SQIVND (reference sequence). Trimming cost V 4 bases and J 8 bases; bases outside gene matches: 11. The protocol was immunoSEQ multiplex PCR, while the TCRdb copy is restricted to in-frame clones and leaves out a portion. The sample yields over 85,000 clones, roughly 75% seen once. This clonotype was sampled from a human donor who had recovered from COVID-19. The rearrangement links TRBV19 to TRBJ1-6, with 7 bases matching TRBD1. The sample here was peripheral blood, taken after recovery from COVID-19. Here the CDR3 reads CASSKTDRVRDSPLHF. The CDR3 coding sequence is TGTGCCAGTAGTAAAACCGACAGGGTCAGGGATTCACCCCTCCACTTT.